This T cell receptor beta chain was documented in a study of CD8 T cells in ankylosing spondylitis. TCRdb called the 5' RACE reads again in MiXCR, with one record for every CDR3 protein. The sample lists under 200,000 distinct CDR3 sequences, around 13% occurring once. Study outcomes and limitations: With a CD8+ phenotype, disease-linked clones were relatively rare in peripheral blood.

V gave up 2 bases and J gave up 5 bases, with 12 bases separating them. The CDR3 consists of 14 residues. Germline-derived CDR1 and CDR2 are ENHRY and SYGVKD. Ten or more counts support this clonotype. What it binds is not known. Sequenced material: blood, either unsorted or a sorted T cell fraction (not recorded which). This TCR came from a female donor with ankylosing spondylitis or in good health (not recorded which). V gene TRBV10-3 combines with J gene TRBJ1-2; a possible D gene is TRBD1 (5 bases). In nucleotides, the CDR3 is TGTGCCATCAGTGAGGCGGCGCAGGGTTATGGCTACACCTTC. It translates to CAISEAAQGYGYTF.